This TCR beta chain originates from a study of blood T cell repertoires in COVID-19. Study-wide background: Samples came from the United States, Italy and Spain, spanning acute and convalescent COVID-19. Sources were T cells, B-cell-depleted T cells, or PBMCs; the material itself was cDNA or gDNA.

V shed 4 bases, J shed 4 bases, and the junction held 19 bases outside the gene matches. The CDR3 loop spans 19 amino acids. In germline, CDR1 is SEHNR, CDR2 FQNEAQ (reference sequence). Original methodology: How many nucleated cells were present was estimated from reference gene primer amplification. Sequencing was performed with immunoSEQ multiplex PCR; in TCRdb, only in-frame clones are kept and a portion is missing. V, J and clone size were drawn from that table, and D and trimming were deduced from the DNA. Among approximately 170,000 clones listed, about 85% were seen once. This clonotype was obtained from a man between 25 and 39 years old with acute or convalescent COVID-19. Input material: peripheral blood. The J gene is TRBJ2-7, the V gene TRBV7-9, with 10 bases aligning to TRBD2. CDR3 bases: TGTGCCAGCAGCTCCGGGGGTTTGCGCGGAGGACTAGCGGCGTACGAGCAGTACTTC. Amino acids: CASSSGGLRGGLAAYEQYF. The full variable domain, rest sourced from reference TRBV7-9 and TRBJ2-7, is DTGVSQNPRHKITKRGQNVTFRCDPISEHNRLYWYRQTLGQGPEFLTYFQNEAQLEKSRLLSDRFSAERPKGSFSTLEIQRTEQGDSAMYLCASSSGGLRGGLAAYEQYFGPGTRLTVT.